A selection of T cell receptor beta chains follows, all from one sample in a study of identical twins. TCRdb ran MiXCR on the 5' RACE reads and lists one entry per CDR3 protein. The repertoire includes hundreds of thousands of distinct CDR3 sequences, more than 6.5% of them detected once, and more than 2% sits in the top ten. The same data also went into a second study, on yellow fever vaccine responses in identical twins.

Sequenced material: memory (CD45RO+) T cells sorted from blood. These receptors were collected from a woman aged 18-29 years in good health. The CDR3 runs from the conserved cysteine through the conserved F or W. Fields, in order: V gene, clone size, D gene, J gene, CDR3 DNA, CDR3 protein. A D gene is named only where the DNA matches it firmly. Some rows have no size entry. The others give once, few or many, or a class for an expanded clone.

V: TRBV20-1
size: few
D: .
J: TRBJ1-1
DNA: TGCAGTGCTAGATTGGGAGGGGGGGTCAGGAACACTGAAGCTTTCTTT
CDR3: CSARLGGGVRNTEAFF

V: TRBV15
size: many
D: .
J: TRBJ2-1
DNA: TGTGCCACCAGCAGAGATATAGGATCTTACAATGAGCAGTTCTTC
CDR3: CATSRDIGSYNEQFF

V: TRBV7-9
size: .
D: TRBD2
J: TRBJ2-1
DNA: TGTGCCAGCAGCCGGGCGGGGGGGCCCAATGAGCAGTTCTTC
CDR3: CASSRAGGPNEQFF

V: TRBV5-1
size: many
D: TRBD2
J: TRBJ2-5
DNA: TGCGCCAGCAGCTTAGCGGGGGGGCAAGAGACCCAGTACTTC
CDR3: CASSLAGGQETQYF

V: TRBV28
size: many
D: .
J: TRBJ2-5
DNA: TGTGCCAGCAGTTTAAACGCATTTACGTACTTC
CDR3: CASSLNAFTYF

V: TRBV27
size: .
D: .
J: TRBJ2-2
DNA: TGTGCCAGCAGTTTAGGGGGCCTTTCCTCCGGGGAGCTGTTTTTT
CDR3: CASSLGGLSSGELFF

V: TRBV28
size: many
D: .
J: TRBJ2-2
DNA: TGTGCCAGCAGCAGAACAGGGATCGACACCGGGGAGCTGTTTTTT
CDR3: CASSRTGIDTGELFF

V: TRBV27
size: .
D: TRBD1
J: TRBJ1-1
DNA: TGTGCCAGCAGTGGCCCCCACAGGGGGCGATACACTGAAGCTTTCTTT
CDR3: CASSGPHRGRYTEAFF

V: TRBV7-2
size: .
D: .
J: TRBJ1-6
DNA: TGTGCCAGCAGCAGGGGGTCAGCAGGAAATTCACCCCTCCACTTT
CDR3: CASSRGSAGNSPLHF

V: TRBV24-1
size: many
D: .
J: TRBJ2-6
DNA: TGTGCCACCGCAAGCTCTGGGGCCAACGTCCTGACTTTC
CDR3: CATASSGANVLTF

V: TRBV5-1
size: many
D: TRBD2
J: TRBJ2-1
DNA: TGCGCCAGCAGCTCCTCCCGACTAGCGGGAGGAGGAGGTGAGCAGTTCTTC
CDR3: CASSSSRLAGGGGEQFF

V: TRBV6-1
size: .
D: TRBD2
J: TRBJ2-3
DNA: TGTGCCAGCAGTAATAGCGGGGCAACAGATACGCAGTATTTT
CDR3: CASSNSGATDTQYF

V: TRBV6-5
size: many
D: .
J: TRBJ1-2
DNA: TGTGCCAGCAGTTATCGCGACGGTGTCGAGGGCTACACCTTC
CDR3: CASSYRDGVEGYTF

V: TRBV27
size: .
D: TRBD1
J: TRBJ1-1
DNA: TGTGCCAGCAATTCTTGGGACAGGGGGAGTGAAGCTTTCTTT
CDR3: CASNSWDRGSEAFF

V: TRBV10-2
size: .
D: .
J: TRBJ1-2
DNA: TGCGCCAGCAGCCCGTACGGTTATGGCTACACCTTC
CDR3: CASSPYGYGYTF

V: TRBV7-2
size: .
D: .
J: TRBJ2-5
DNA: TGTGCCAGCAGCCGCGACTGGCAAGAGACCCAGTACTTC
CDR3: CASSRDWQETQYF

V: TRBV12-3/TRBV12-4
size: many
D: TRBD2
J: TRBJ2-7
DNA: TGTGCCAGCAGTTTACGGTGGGCTAGCGGGAACTACGAGCAGTACTTC
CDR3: CASSLRWASGNYEQYF

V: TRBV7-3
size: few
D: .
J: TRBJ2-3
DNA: TGTGCCAGCAGCCCGAGCCGCACAGATACGCAGTATTTT
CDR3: CASSPSRTDTQYF

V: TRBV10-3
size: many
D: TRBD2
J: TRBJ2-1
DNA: TGTGCCATCAGTGAGTCTGGACTAGTCCTCAATGAGCAGTTCTTC
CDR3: CAISESGLVLNEQFF

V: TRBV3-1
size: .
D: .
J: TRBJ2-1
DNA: TGTGCCAGCAGCCGCACCGGGACTGAAATCTACAATGAGCAGTTCTTC
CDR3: CASSRTGTEIYNEQFF

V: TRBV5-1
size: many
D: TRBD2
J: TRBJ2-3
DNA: TGCGCCAGCAGCCAACAAGCGGGAGGGCCGGGAGATACGCAGTATTTT
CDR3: CASSQQAGGPGDTQYF

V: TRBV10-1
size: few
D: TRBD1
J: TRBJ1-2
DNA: TGCGCCAGCAGTGGGACAGGCACTCCGGATGGCTACACCTTC
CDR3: CASSGTGTPDGYTF

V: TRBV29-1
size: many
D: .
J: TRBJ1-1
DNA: TGCAGCGGTTATAAGAACACTGAAGCTTTCTTT
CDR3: CSGYKNTEAFF

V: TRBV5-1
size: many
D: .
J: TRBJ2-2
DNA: TGCGCCAGCAGCTCAACCGGGACCCCCGACTCCACCGGGGAGCTGTTTTTT
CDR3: CASSSTGTPDSTGELFF

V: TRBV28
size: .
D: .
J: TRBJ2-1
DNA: TGTGCCAGCAGTATCCAAATTACTAGCTCTGGGCTTAATGAGCAGTTCTTC
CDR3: CASSIQITSSGLNEQFF

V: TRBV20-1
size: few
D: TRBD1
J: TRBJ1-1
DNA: TGCAGTGCTAGAGGAGGAGGACAGGGGAGAGGTGAAGCTTTCTTT
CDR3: CSARGGGQGRGEAFF

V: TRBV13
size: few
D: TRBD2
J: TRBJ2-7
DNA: TGTGCCAGCAGCTTTCCGCTAGCGGCATGCGAGCAGTACTTC
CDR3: CASSFPLAACEQYF